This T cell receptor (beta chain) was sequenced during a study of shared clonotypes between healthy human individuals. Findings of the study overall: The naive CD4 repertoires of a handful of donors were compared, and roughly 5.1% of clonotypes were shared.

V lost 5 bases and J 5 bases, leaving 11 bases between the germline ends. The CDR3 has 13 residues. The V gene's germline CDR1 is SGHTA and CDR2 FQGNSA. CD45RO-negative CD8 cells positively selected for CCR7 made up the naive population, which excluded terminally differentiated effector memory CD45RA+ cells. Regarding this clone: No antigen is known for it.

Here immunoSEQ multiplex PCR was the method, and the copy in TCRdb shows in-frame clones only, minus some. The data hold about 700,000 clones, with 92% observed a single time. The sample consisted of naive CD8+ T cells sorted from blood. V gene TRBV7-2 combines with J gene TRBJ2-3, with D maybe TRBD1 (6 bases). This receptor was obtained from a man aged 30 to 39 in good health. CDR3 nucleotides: TGTGCCAGCAGCCCAGACAGGAGAGATACGCAGTATTTT. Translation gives CASSPDRRDTQYF.